This T cell receptor beta chain was found in a study of blood T cell repertoires in COVID-19. The assay was immunoSEQ multiplex PCR, and TCRdb's table has in-frame clones only and misses some. The table records about 210,000 clones, 85% of them present only once. Everyone who took part was about 18 to 90 years old, and they came from 24 US areas. The clonotype was recovered from a man between 40 and 49 years old who had recovered from COVID-19. The sequencing sample was made of PBMCs or T cells enriched from blood (not recorded which).

The CDR3: CASSALRSPDEQFF. DNA for the CDR3: TGTGCCAGCAGCGCACTGAGGTCCCCCGATGAGCAGTTCTTC. The chain is built from TRBV7-3 and TRBJ2-1; D gene ambiguous. CDR3 size: 14 residues. V lost 5 bases and J 8 bases, leaving 16 bases between the germline ends. CDR1 is SGHTA and CDR2 is FQGTGA in the germline V gene.